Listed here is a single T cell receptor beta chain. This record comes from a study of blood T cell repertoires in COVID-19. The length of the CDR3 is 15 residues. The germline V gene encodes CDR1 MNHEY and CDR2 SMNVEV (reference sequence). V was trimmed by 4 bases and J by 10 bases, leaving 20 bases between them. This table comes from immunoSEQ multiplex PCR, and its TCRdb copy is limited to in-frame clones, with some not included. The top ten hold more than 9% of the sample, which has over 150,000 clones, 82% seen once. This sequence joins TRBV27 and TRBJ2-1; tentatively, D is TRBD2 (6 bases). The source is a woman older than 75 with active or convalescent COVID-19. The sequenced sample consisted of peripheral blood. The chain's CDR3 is CASSSRPGTLGEQFF. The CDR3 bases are TGTGCCAGCAGTTCCCGCCCCGGGACTCTTGGGGAGCAGTTCTTC.